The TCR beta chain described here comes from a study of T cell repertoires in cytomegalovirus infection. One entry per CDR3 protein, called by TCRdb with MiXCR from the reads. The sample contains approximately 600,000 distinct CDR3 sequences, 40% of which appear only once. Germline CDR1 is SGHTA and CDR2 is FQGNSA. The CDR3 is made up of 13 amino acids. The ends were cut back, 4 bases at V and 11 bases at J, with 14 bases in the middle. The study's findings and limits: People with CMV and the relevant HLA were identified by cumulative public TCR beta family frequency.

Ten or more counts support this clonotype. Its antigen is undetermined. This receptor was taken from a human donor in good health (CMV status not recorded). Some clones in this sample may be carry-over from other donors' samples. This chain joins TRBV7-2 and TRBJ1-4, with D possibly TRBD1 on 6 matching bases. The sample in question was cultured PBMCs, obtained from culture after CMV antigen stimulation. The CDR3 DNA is TGTGCCAGCAGCTACACCGGGACACCCAAACTGTTTTTT. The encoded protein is CASSYTGTPKLFF.